The next 18 T cell receptor beta chains were all read from a single sample in a study of cytomegalovirus exposure and HLA in healthy donors. Both 60 Vbeta primers and 13 Jbeta primers went into the PCR. Produced via immunoSEQ multiplex PCR; TCRdb's table is partial and in-frame only. The data contain about 140,000 clones, roughly three quarters of them singletons. Sequencing was done on a sample of PBMCs. The receptors shown here come from a young man in good health and CMV-seronegative.

This clone was seen only once. The chain recombines TRBV5-1 with TRBJ1-5, with 7 bases fitting TRBD1. Germline CDR1 reads SGHRS; CDR2 reads YFSETQ. V lost 4 bases and J lost 5; bases outside the gene matches: 6. The CDR3 has 14 residues. As DNA, the CDR3 is TGCGCCAGCAGCACCGGACAGGATGATCAGCCCCAGCATTTT. Translating gives CASSTGQDDQPQHF.

This clone was seen only a few times. This sequence joins TRBV25-1 and TRBJ2-2; 7 positions agree with TRBD1. V shed 5 bases, J shed 5 bases, and the junction held 8 bases outside the gene matches. This CDR3 is 15 amino acids long. Germline V gives CDR1 MGHDK, CDR2 SYGVNS. The chain's CDR3 is CASSWPQTGTGELFF. The CDR3 region has the DNA TGTGCCAGCAGTTGGCCCCAGACAGGGACCGGGGAGCTGTTTTTT.

The gene calls are TRBV5-4 and TRBJ2-7; unclear D gene. The V and J ends lost 0 bases and 0 bases respectively, with 7 bases between them. This CDR3 has 14 amino acids. Germline CDR1 reads SGHNT; CDR2 reads YYREEE (reference sequence). The CDR3 is CASSLDSNSYEQYF. The CDR3 DNA follows: TGTGCCAGCAGCTTGGACAGTAACTCCTACGAGCAGTACTTC.

The rearrangement joins TRBV6-8 to TRBJ1-1; 7 nucleotides align to TRBD1. Germline CDR1 and CDR2: MNHGY and SAAAGT. The CDR3 is 14 amino acids. V was pared by 6 bases and J by 0 bases, with 4 bases of the junction left unmatched. CDR3: CASRQGLVNTEAFF. The CDR3 region has the DNA TGTGCCAGCAGACAGGGGCTGGTGAACACTGAAGCTTTCTTT.

Worth noting for this clone: The junction shows a germline mismatch at one end, possibly a read error. The chain has TRBV28 and TRBJ1-1; D is undetermined. The CDR3 spans 13 residues. The germline V gene has CDR1 MDHEN and CDR2 SYDVKM. The chain's CDR3 is CASSLPRNTEAFF. The CDR3 nucleotides are TGTGCCAGCAGTTTGCCCAGGAACACTGAAGCCTTCTTT.

V gene TRBV29-1 combines with J gene TRBJ2-7, with TRBD1 matching over 7 bases. The ends lost 6 bases at V and 6 bases at J; junction bases unmatched: 5. CDR1 is SQVTM and CDR2 is ANQGSEA in the germline V gene. This CDR3 comprises 11 residues. CDR3 sequence reads: CSVTYRGEQYF. The CDR3 coding sequence is TGCAGCGTCACGTACAGGGGCGAGCAGTACTTC.

The CDR3 loop is CASTLGTGLSTDTQYF. The CDR3, as DNA: TGCGCCAGCACCTTAGGGACAGGCCTAAGCACAGATACGCAGTATTTT. The rearrangement uses TRBV4-1 and TRBJ2-3, with 8 bases lining up with TRBD1. The CDR3 length is 16 residues. CDR1 and CDR2 (germline): MGHRA, YSYEKL. With 7 bases clipped from V and 0 bases from J, the junction kept 9 bases outside the gene matches.

CDR3 protein: CSVEGGTGDNEQFF. As DNA, the CDR3 is TGCAGCGTTGAAGGAGGGACAGGGGACAATGAGCAGTTCTTC. The rearrangement joins TRBV29-1 to TRBJ2-1; 10 nucleotides align to TRBD1. Germline V gives CDR1 SQVTM, CDR2 ANQGSEA. V lost 1 base to trimming and J lost 5 bases; unmatched junction nucleotides: 2. This CDR3 comprises 14 residues.

The chain joins TRBV6-6 to TRBJ2-7; TRBD2 matches at 10 bases. The junction had 4 bases not matched to a gene; V was cut back by 5 bases and J by 0 bases. Germline values: CDR1 MNHNY, CDR2 SVGAGI (reference sequence). The CDR3 covers 15 residues. The CDR3 region is CASSTSGTSSYEQYF. In nucleotides, the CDR3 is TGTGCCAGCAGTACTAGCGGGACGAGCTCCTACGAGCAGTACTTC.

The chain combines TRBV5-4 with TRBJ1-2, with 7 positions matching TRBD1. Germline V gives CDR1 SGHNT, CDR2 YYREEE (reference sequence). This CDR3 has 14 residues. The junction had 6 bases not matched to a gene; V was cut back by 4 bases and J by 3 bases. The chain's CDR3 is CASSPARGDYGYTF. CDR3 sequence (DNA): TGTGCCAGCAGCCCCGCCAGGGGGGACTATGGCTACACCTTC.

V usage is TRBV30 and J usage is TRBJ1-1; no clear D. Germline values: CDR1 GTSNPN, CDR2 SVGIG (reference sequence). With 4 bases removed from V and 1 base from J, the gap between germline ends came to 10 bases. The CDR3 extends over 13 amino acids. The CDR3 nucleotides are TGTGCCTGGATCAGTCACAAGAACACTGAAGCTTTCTTT. The encoded protein is CAWISHKNTEAFF.

The V and J genes are TRBV28 and TRBJ2-2; perhaps TRBD2 as D (6 bases). The CDR3 runs 16 residues. V shed 0 bases and J shed 6 bases, with 14 bases lying between them. Germline loops: CDR1 MDHEN, CDR2 SYDVKM. For the CDR3, the DNA is TGTGCCAGCAGTTTATGGGGGACTGGGAAAGCCGGGGAGCTGTTTTTT. It encodes CASSLWGTGKAGELFF.

This clone has only a few counts. The chain carries TRBV28 and TRBJ1-2; possibly TRBD1 for D (5 bases). V dropped 3 bases and J dropped 0 bases, with 17 bases sitting between them. CDR3 length: 17 residues. CDR1 and CDR2 (germline): MDHEN, SYDVKM. The CDR3 DNA reads as TGTGCCAGCAGTTTCCCGTCATCCCGGGGGACTAACTATGGCTACACCTTC. Its translation is CASSFPSSRGTNYGYTF.

This chain joins TRBV6-1 and TRBJ1-6; tentatively, D is TRBD1 (6 bases). CDR3 size: 13 residues. Trimming took off 11 bases at V and 9 bases at J, with 17 bases between the two ends. Germline lookup yields CDR1 MNHNS and CDR2 SASEGT. CDR3 in amino acids: CAARHRVGSPLHF. CDR3 nucleotide sequence: TGTGCCGCTCGTCACAGGGTGGGTTCACCCCTCCACTTT.

The chain uses TRBV5-1 and TRBJ2-1; a weak D match, TRBD2 (6 bases). Germline V gene lookup returns CDR1 SGHRS and CDR2 YFSETQ. The V and J ends lost 2 bases and 5 bases respectively, with 17 bases between them. CDR3 size: 16 residues. CDR3 in DNA: TGCGCCAGCAGCTTCCGGGACTCCCAAGGGGACAATGAGCAGTTCTTC. This gives the protein CASSFRDSQGDNEQFF.

This chain joins TRBV4-1 and TRBJ1-2; 9 bases align to TRBD1. The CDR3 length is 14 residues. In germline, CDR1 is MGHRA, CDR2 YSYEKL. The ends lost 4 bases at V and 2 bases at J; junction bases unmatched: 2. CDR3 loop: CASSLGQGNYGYTF. CDR3 DNA sequence: TGCGCCAGCAGCCTGGGACAGGGAAACTATGGCTACACCTTC.

The CDR3 DNA sequence: TGTGCCAGCAGCCCCCGACTAGCGGGGGGGCAGGGCAATGAGCAGTTCTTC. The encoded protein is CASSPRLAGGQGNEQFF. The chain carries TRBV7-9 and TRBJ2-1; 14 bases are a match to TRBD2. V shed 5 bases, J shed 6 bases, and the junction held 9 bases outside the gene matches. The germline V gene encodes CDR1 SEHNR and CDR2 FQNEAQ (reference sequence). This CDR3 is built from 17 residues.

The chain joins TRBV7-9 to TRBJ2-5, with D perhaps TRBD1 (6 bases). The CDR3 is made up of 11 amino acids. The germline V gene has CDR1 SEHNR and CDR2 FQNEAQ (reference sequence). V shed 7 bases and J shed 10 bases, with 13 bases lying between them. This chain's CDR3 is CASTEDSRQYF. The CDR3 coding sequence is TGTGCCAGCACCGAGGACAGTCGCCAGTACTTC.